The clone carrying this T cell receptor (beta chain) was seen just once. The data stem from a study of blood T cell repertoires in COVID-19. Study as a whole: Material from acute and convalescent COVID-19 was sourced from the United States, Italy and Spain. The analysed material was cDNA or gDNA that came from T cells, B-cell-depleted T cells, or PBMCs.

With 7 bases clipped from V and 4 bases from J, the junction kept 3 bases outside the gene matches. There are 14 residues in the CDR3. Germline lookup yields CDR1 MNHEY and CDR2 SVGAGI. In the original processing: Nucleated cell number was recorded as an estimate derived from reference gene primer amplification. Method: immunoSEQ multiplex PCR; TCRdb's copy keeps in-frame clones and lacks some. From that table come the V and J calls and clone size; the DNA was used to work out D and trimming. The table records more than 100,000 clones, around 84% of them present only once. Self-reported history from a screening survey and questionnaire set each donor's cohort.

The source is a man between 35 and 55 years old with acute COVID-19. The sample consisted of PBMCs or T cells enriched from blood (not recorded which). The chain carries TRBV6-5 and TRBJ2-7; 14 bases are shared with TRBD2. In nucleotides, the CDR3 is TGTGCCAGCACCCGACTAGCGGGAGGGTACGAGCAGTACTTC. It is translated as CASTRLAGGYEQYF.